Presented here are 25 T cell receptor beta chains from one specimen sequenced in a study of T cells in Graves' hyperthyroidism and ophthalmopathy. Authors of the study amplified TCR beta CDR3 regions from RNA transcripts. First-round RT-PCR of the TCR CDR3 relied on the HTBI primer set. TCRdb processed the multiplex PCR reads anew with MiXCR; each CDR3 protein has one entry. The table has tens of thousands of distinct CDR3 sequences, 52% seen once; the top ten hold 17%. Sequencing input: blood. These receptors originate from a man in his forties with Graves' ophthalmopathy.

V gene TRBV5-6 combines with J gene TRBJ2-3; 8 positions agree with TRBD2. The CDR3 sequence is 14 residues long. Germline V CDR1 and CDR2: SGHDT, YYEEEE. Germline trimming cut 2 bases from V and 6 bases from J; bases unmatched to any gene: 5. CDR3 DNA sequence: TGTGCCAGCAGCTTTAGCGGGGCCCCGGATACGCAGTATTTT. Encoded protein: CASSFSGAPDTQYF.

This clonotype was found a few times. The germline gene is not matched at one end of the junction; a read error may be the cause. CDR3 in DNA: TGTGCCAGTGGTAGGACTAGCCCCTACAATGAGCGGTTCTTC. This sequence encodes CASGRTSPYNERFF. The genes are TRBV28 and TRBJ2-1; TRBD2 matches 8 bases. The CDR3 is 14 amino acids. CDR1 is MDHEN and CDR2 is SYDVKM in the germline V gene. Together with reference TRBV28 and TRBJ2-1, the CDR3 gives the full variable domain: DVKVTQSSRYLVKRTGEKVFLECVQDMDHENMFWYRQDPGLGLRLIYFSYDVKMKEKGDIPEGYSVSREKKERFSLILESASTNQTSMYLCASGRTSPYNERFFGPGTRLTVL.

V gene TRBV20-1 combines with J gene TRBJ2-2; D may be TRBD2 (6 bases). CDR3 length: 15 residues. V was shortened by 1 base and J by 7 bases, with 16 bases between the two germline ends. Germline CDR1 DFQATT, CDR2 SNEGSKA (reference sequence). The CDR3 region has the DNA TGCAGTGCTAGAGGGTCGGGTCTAGCGTTCGGGGAGCTGTTTTTT. It encodes CSARGSGLAFGELFF.

This clonotype was found once. An end of the junction does not agree with germline; a read error may underlie this. CDR3 protein: CSAGKRTRINEKLFF. The CDR3 DNA sequence: TGCAGTGCTGGAAAACGAACCAGGATTAATGAAAAACTGTTTTTC. The genes are TRBV20-1 and TRBJ1-4; D is ambiguous. The CDR3 totals 15 residues. CDR1 is DFQATT, CDR2 SNEGSKA, per germline (reference sequence).

This chain links TRBV7-8 with TRBJ1-5; 7 nucleotides line up with TRBD1. Germline V gene data show CDR1 as SGHVS and CDR2 as FQNEAQ. V dropped 5 bases and J dropped 7; count of bases not matched to a gene: 26. The CDR3 runs 20 residues. The CDR3 DNA is TGTGCCAGCAGCACTCCGACGGACGGATCAGACAGGGTACTCGGGCAGCCCCAGCATTTT. Residues: CASSTPTDGSDRVLGQPQHF. The full variable domain, with the rest looked up from reference TRBV7-8 and TRBJ1-5, is GAGVSQSPRYKVAKRGQDVALRCDPISGHVSLFWYQQALGQGPEFLTYFQNEAQLDKSGLPSDRFFAERPEGSVSTLKIQRTQQEDSAVYLCASSTPTDGSDRVLGQPQHFGDGTRLSIL.

This clonotype was recorded many times. The gene calls are TRBV27 and TRBJ2-7; tentative D call: TRBD1 (5 bases). The CDR3 spans 13 residues. Trimming left V 10 bases short and J 2 bases short, with 15 bases between. Per the germline V gene, CDR1 is MNHEY and CDR2 is SMNVEV (reference sequence). This chain's CDR3 is CATTGRTPYEQYF. The CDR3 nucleotides read TGTGCCACCACAGGTAGGACACCCTACGAGCAGTACTTC.

V usage is TRBV29-1 and J usage is TRBJ2-2; D is uncertain. The CDR3 runs 14 residues. The V gene lost 4 bases and the J gene lost 2 bases, with 11 bases spanning the gap. Germline CDR1 SQVTM, CDR2 ANQGSEA. As DNA, the CDR3 is TGCAGCGTTGGGTCCGCTCGTAACACCGGGGAGCTGTTTTTT. This translates into CSVGSARNTGELFF.

Many counts were recorded for this clonotype. V is TRBV4-1 and J is TRBJ2-1; 11 nucleotides align to TRBD2. CDR3 size: 14 residues. V was pared by 4 bases and J by 8 bases, with 4 bases of the junction left unmatched. Germline CDR1 reads MGHRA; CDR2 reads YSYEKL. The CDR3 DNA follows: TGCGCCAGCAGCCCCCGACTAGCGGGATATGAGCAGTTCTTC. Translated: CASSPRLAGYEQFF.

This clonotype appeared many times. The rearrangement joins TRBV9 to TRBJ2-7, with 7 bases identical to TRBD2. The CDR3 sequence is 15 residues long. Losses at the gene ends were 0 bases for V and 1 base for J; bases not matched to a gene: 4. From germline, CDR1 is SGDLS and CDR2 YYNGEE. CDR3 bases: TGTGCCAGCAGCGTAGGACTAGCTAATTCCTACGAGCAGTACTTC. It yields the protein CASSVGLANSYEQYF. Full variable domain (missing parts from reference TRBV9 and TRBJ2-7): DSGVTQTPKHLITATGQRVTLRCSPRSGDLSVYWYQQSLDQGLQFLIQYYNGEERAKGNILERFSAQQFPDLHSELNLSSLELGDSALYFCASSVGLANSYEQYFGPGTRLTVT.

The chain couples TRBV6-5 to TRBJ1-2; D not resolved. With 0 bases removed from V and 8 bases from J, the gap between germline ends came to 10 bases. The CDR3 length is 13 residues. CDR1 is MNHEY, CDR2 SVGAGI, per germline. CDR3 in amino acids: CASSYSGRAGYTF. DNA for the CDR3: TGTGCCAGCAGTTACTCGGGAAGGGCCGGCTACACCTTC.

This sequence joins TRBV4-2 and TRBJ1-2; a weak D match, TRBD1 (6 bases). This CDR3 is 17 amino acids long. Trimming stripped 0 bases from V and 5 bases from J, with 19 bases between. Per the germline V gene, CDR1 is LGHNA and CDR2 is YNFKEQ. The CDR3 DNA follows: TGTGCCAGCAGCCAAGATATGGCAGGGTCAGGGGAGTATGGCTACACCTTC. Translating it yields CASSQDMAGSGEYGYTF.

This clonotype was picked up many times. The V gene is TRBV28, the J gene TRBJ2-2, with D perhaps being TRBD1 or TRBD2 (5 bases each). Germline V CDR1 and CDR2: MDHEN, SYDVKM. This CDR3 spans 17 amino acids. V was cut by 6 bases and J by 0 bases, with 17 bases left in between. CDR3: CASRPWAGTTNTGELFF. The CDR3 region has the DNA TGTGCCAGCAGGCCTTGGGCCGGGACCACGAACACCGGGGAGCTGTTTTTT. The variable domain in full, completed from reference TRBV28 and TRBJ2-2, reads DVKVTQSSRYLVKRTGEKVFLECVQDMDHENMFWYRQDPGLGLRLIYFSYDVKMKEKGDIPEGYSVSREKKERFSLILESASTNQTSMYLCASRPWAGTTNTGELFFGEGSRLTVL.

A remark on this clonotype: Because it lacks the conserved phenylalanine or tryptophan at the end, this CDR3 is likely a read error. It is unclear where the CDR3 begins or ends on the DNA, so no DNA is shown, and the CDR3 is as TCRdb lists it. The V call is TRBV6-1, the J call TRBJ2-6. CDR1 and CDR2 from the germline V gene are MNHNS and SASEGT. The CDR3 adds up to 15 amino acids, both ends counted. The CDR3 region is CASSEFSSGANVPTL.

V gene TRBV2 combines with J gene TRBJ1-6; 10 nucleotides agree with TRBD1. The V gene's germline CDR1 is SNHLY and CDR2 FYNNEI. Trimming took 11 bases from V and 10 from J; bases not matched to a gene: 5. This CDR3 spans 12 amino acids. CDR3 in DNA: TGTGCCGACCGGGACAGGGGATCACCCCTCCACTTT. The encoded protein is CADRDRGSPLHF.

The chain links TRBV19 to TRBJ2-3; D is perhaps TRBD1 or TRBD2 (5 bases each). Germline values: CDR1 LNHDA, CDR2 SQIVND (reference sequence). V lost 9 bases and J lost 8, with 21 bases in between. The CDR3 is made up of 14 amino acids. The CDR3 DNA follows: TGTGCCAGCCAACTGAGCGGCACAGGTAGTACGCAGTATTTT. The encoded protein is CASQLSGTGSTQYF.

As concerns this clonotype: One junction end disagrees with the germline gene, perhaps due to a read error. This chain joins TRBV5-1 and TRBJ1-2, with D unresolved. The V gene's germline CDR1 is SGHRS and CDR2 YFSETQ. The CDR3 is made up of 15 amino acids. The CDR3 DNA sequence: TGCGCCAGCGGCTTGGCAGGAGCAACTAACTATGGCTACGCCTTC. Protein sequence: CASGLAGATNYGYAF.

This clonotype was recorded many times. The V gene is TRBV20-1, the J gene TRBJ2-5; 7 nucleotides match TRBD1. The germline CDR1 and CDR2 sequences are DFQATT and SNEGSKA (reference sequence). The CDR3 consists of 15 residues. Germline trimming cut 1 base from V and 4 bases from J; bases unmatched to any gene: 9. The CDR3 spells CSARAEGAIRETQYF. The CDR3 DNA sequence: TGCAGTGCTAGAGCTGAGGGGGCGATCCGAGAGACCCAGTACTTC.

Ten or more counts support this clonotype. This rearrangement joins TRBV5-1 to TRBJ2-7; TRBD2 matches 7 bases. Germline-derived CDR1 and CDR2 are SGHRS and YFSETQ. The CDR3 sequence is 17 residues long. V lost 0 bases, J lost 3 bases, and 12 bases stayed unmatched. CDR3 coding DNA: TGCGCCAGCAGCTTGGCCCAGTCGGTTGGGGGGGACTACGAGCAGTACTTC. Encoded protein: CASSLAQSVGGDYEQYF. Full variable domain (missing parts from reference TRBV5-1 and TRBJ2-7): KAGVTQTPRYLIKTRGQQVTLSCSPISGHRSVSWYQQTPGQGLQFLFEYFSETQRNKGNFPGRFSGRQFSNSRSEMNVSTLELGDSALYLCASSLAQSVGGDYEQYFGPGTRLTVT.

Ten or more counts support this clonotype. The rearrangement joins TRBV20-1 to TRBJ2-7; 10 nucleotides match TRBD1. The germline V gene has CDR1 DFQATT and CDR2 SNEGSKA (reference sequence). CDR3 size: 15 residues. V lost 3 bases, J lost 3 bases, and 8 bases stayed unmatched. CDR3 residues: CSARSPDRGLYEQYF. The CDR3 nucleotides read TGCAGTGCTAGGTCGCCTGACAGGGGGCTCTACGAGCAGTACTTC.

The V call is TRBV4-1, the J call TRBJ2-3; 12 bases align to TRBD2. CDR1 and CDR2 (germline): MGHRA, YSYEKL. Trimming cost V 4 bases and J 4 bases; bases outside gene matches: 12. This CDR3 contains 18 residues. CDR3 nucleotide sequence: TGCGCCAGCAGCCCTACTCGATGGGCTAGCGGGAGGGCAGATACGCAGTATTTT. Protein sequence: CASSPTRWASGRADTQYF.

This clonotype was found many times. The chain couples TRBV28 to TRBJ2-5; 7 nucleotides line up with TRBD2. The CDR3 spans 14 residues. Germline CDR1 MDHEN, CDR2 SYDVKM. After removal of 6 bases from V and 4 bases from J, the junction contained 8 bases not matched to a gene. The CDR3 sequence: CASSSMAGVETQYF. As DNA, the CDR3 is TGTGCCAGCAGCTCCATGGCGGGGGTAGAGACCCAGTACTTC.

With respect to this clonotype: The junction departs from the called germline gene at one end, perhaps through a read error. This chain joins TRBV11-2 and TRBJ2-7; a possible D gene is TRBD1 (6 bases). The CDR3 has 14 amino acids. The V gene's germline CDR1 is SGHAT and CDR2 FQNNGV. The DNA of the CDR3 is TGTGTCAGCAGCTCCGAGACAGGACCCTACGAGCAGTACTTC. Its protein product is CVSSSETGPYEQYF.

This clonotype has ten or more counts. Here the CDR3 reads CASSFWGNTIYF. Here the CDR3 DNA reads TGTGCCAGCAGCTTTTGGGGAAACACCATATATTTT. The chain couples TRBV11-2 to TRBJ1-3; D unclear. The length of the CDR3 is 12 residues. V was cut by 3 bases and J by 4 bases, with 4 bases left in between. Germline lookup yields CDR1 SGHAT and CDR2 FQNNGV. The complete variable domain, with remaining parts taken from reference TRBV11-2 and TRBJ1-3, reads EAGVAQSPRYKIIEKRQSVAFWCNPISGHATLYWYQQILGQGPKLLIQFQNNGVVDDSQLPKDRFSAERLKGVDSTLKIQPAKLEDSAVYLCASSFWGNTIYFGEGSWLTVV.

The chain has TRBV20-1 and TRBJ1-5, with TRBD1 as a possible D gene (5 bases). Trimming took off 3 bases at V and 6 bases at J, with 9 bases between the two ends. The CDR3 extends over 12 amino acids. Germline CDR1 and CDR2: DFQATT and SNEGSKA (reference sequence). The CDR3 reads CSASGGGQPQHF. The DNA for the CDR3 is TGCAGTGCTAGTGGGGGGGGTCAGCCCCAGCATTTT.

This clonotype was counted at least ten times. This chain uses TRBV7-3 with TRBJ2-7; a possible D gene is TRBD1 (7 bases). V lost 5 bases and J lost 3, with 17 bases in between. The CDR3 sequence is 15 residues long. Germline V lookup: CDR1 SGHTA, CDR2 FQGTGA. This CDR3 is CASSPRPGGLYEQYF. In DNA, the CDR3 is TGTGCCAGCAGCCCTAGACCAGGGGGACTCTACGAGCAGTACTTC.